This T cell receptor beta chain was sequenced during a study of T cells after yellow fever vaccination (dated by TCRdb to the late 2010s). Turning to the overall study: The SMART-Seq v4 Ultra Low Input RNA kit was used to prepare libraries from fractions with low cell numbers. Two healthy male donors, one aged 18 to 29 and one aged 30 to 40 years, made up the cohort. Bulk PBMC replicates and cell subsets were isolated from blood drawn at multiple timepoints before and after both primary and secondary immunization. To track T-cell clones before and after primary and booster YFV17D yellow fever vaccination, bulk TCR alpha and beta repertoires were sequenced longitudinally. Findings and caveats that apply to the study as a whole: A small fraction of clonotypes showed up in both the CD4 and CD8 compartments, probably as a result of convergent recombination. Because abundant contaminating clonotypes from the bulk population could be contained in FACS-sorted repertoires, computational filtering was required. Most clones expanded after primary vaccination (around 96% of CD4 and around 89% of CD8) were re-detected after the booster, suggesting that broad memory maintenance occurred. The secondary T-cell response was found to be weaker but faster than the primary response, with a peak reached on day 5 rather than on day 15. Because only a couple of donors were included in the study, the extent to which the findings can be generalized is limited.

At least ten counts were recorded for this clonotype. Its specific antigen is unknown. Base quality data are lacking; no much larger clone is found one base away. Trimming removed 2 bases from V and 5 bases from J, leaving 4 bases between the germline ends. The CDR3 sequence holds 12 residues, the cysteine and phenylalanine included. The read is trimmed to its CDR3 DNA, 36 bases read in frame from base 1. The germline V gene (reference sequence) specifies MNHNY as CDR1 and SVGAGI as CDR2. The sequencing machine was an Illumina NovaSeq 6000. Synthesis of TCR cDNA relied on 5'RACE template switching, a step that introduced a universal primer site along with unique molecular identifiers. Priming for cDNA synthesis came from both the TCR alpha and TCR beta constant segments. Libraries were amplified in two PCR steps, with sample barcodes and sequencing adapters added in the second step. Sequencing of the libraries was done on either Illumina HiSeq 2500 (2x100 bp) or NovaSeq (2x150 bp). Regarding the original processing steps: Demultiplexing of reads and collapsing into UMI consensus sequences were performed with MIGEC, and V(D)J alignment was carried out with MiXCR. Vaccine-responding clonotypes were defined with edgeR using replicate PBMC samples, requiring FDR below 0.01 and a log2 fold change above 5 up to day 15. Each bulk clonotype received a CD4 or CD8 identity based on whether the sequenced CD4 or CD8 repertoire contained that clonotype at higher abundance. In TCRdb, the public reads were trimmed at Q25 with fastp and aligned with MiXCR, with productive beta chains retained. When rows share a CDR3 protein, they turn into one entry using the most common DNA and genes. The V and J calls follow TCRdb's processing rather than the paper's. The sample includes about 220,000 distinct CDR3 sequences, with less than 3.5% observed a single time. The top ten clones comprise about 3% of the sample.

This specimen's treatment or condition label, per the study, means: live attenuated yellow fever vaccine strain. PBMCs were isolated from peripheral blood using a standard Ficoll-Paque protocol. Dynabeads CD4 and CD8 positive selection kits were used to isolate CD4 and CD8 T-cell fractions. TriZol was used to extract RNA from bulk PBMCs, CD4 and CD8 fractions, and dextramer-positive and dextramer-negative fractions. This material consisted of CD4+ T cells sorted from PBMCs, taken 10 days after the yellow fever booster vaccination. This sequence originates from a young man who received the YFV17D yellow fever vaccine. In this chain, TRBV6-6 is recombined with TRBJ2-1; there is no confident call for the D gene. The CDR3 corresponds to CASSYGDNEQFF. The sequence in DNA is TGTGCCAGCAGTTACGGGGACAATGAGCAGTTCTTC.